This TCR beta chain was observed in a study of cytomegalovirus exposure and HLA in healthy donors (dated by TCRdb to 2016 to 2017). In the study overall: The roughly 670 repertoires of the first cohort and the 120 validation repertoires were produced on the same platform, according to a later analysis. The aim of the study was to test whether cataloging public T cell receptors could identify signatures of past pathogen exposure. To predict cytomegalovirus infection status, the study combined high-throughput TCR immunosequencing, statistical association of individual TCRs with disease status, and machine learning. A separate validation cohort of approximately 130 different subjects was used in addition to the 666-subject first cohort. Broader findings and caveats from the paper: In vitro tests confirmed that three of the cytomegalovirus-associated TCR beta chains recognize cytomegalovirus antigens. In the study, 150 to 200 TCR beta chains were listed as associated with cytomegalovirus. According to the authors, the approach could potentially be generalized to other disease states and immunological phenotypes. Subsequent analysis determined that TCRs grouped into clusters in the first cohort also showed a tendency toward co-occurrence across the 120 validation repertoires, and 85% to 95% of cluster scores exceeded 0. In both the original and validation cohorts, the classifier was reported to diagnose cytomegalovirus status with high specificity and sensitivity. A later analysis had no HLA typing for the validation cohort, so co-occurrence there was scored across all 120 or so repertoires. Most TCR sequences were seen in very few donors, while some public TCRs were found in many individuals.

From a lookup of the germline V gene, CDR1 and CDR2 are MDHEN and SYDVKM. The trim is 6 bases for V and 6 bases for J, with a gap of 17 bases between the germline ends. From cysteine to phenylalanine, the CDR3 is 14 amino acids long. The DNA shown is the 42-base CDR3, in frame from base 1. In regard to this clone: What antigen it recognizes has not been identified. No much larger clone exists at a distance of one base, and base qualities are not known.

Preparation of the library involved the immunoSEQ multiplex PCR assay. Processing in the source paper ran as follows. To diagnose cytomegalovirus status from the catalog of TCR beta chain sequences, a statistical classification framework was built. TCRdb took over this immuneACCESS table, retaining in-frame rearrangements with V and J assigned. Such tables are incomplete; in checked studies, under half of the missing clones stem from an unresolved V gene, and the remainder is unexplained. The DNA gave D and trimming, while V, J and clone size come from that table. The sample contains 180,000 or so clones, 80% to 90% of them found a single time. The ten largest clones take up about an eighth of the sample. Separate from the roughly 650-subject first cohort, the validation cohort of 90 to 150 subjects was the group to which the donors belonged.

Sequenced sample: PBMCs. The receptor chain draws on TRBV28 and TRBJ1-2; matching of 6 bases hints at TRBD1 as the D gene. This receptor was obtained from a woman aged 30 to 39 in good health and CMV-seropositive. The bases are TGTGCCAGCAGCCCCGTGCAGGGGATAGATGGCTACACCTTC. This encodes CASSPVQGIDGYTF.